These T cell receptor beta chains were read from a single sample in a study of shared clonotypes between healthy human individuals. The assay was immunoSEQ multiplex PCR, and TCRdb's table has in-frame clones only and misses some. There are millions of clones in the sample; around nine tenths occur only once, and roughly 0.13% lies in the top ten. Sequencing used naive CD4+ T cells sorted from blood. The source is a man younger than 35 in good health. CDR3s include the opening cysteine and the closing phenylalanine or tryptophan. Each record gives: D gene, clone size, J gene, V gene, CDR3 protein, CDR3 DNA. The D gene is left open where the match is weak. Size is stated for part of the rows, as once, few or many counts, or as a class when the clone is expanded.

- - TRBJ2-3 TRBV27 CASRGDTPTDTQYF TGTGCCAGCAGAGGGGACACACCCACAGATACGCAGTATTTT
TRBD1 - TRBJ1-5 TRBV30 CAWSVRQGAHQPQHF TGTGCCTGGAGTGTACGACAGGGGGCCCATCAGCCCCAGCATTTT
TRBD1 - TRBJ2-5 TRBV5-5 CASSSDRFQETQYF TGTGCCAGCAGCTCGGACAGGTTCCAAGAGACCCAGTACTTC
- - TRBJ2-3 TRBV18 CASSPAETDTQYF TGTGCCAGCTCACCAGCGGAGACAGATACGCAGTATTTT
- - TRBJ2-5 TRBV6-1 CASIRERLQETQYF TGTGCCAGCATAAGGGAGCGGCTCCAAGAGACCCAGTACTTC
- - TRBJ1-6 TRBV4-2 CASSRNGLGNSPLHF TGTGCCAGCAGCCGGAACGGTCTCGGCAATTCACCCCTCCACTTT
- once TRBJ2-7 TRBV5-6 CASSGGGTSYEQYF TGTGCCAGCAGCGGCGGTGGCACTTCCTACGAGCAGTACTTC
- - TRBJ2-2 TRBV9 CASSVLRGELFF TGTGCCAGCAGCGTATTGCGCGGGGAGCTGTTTTTT
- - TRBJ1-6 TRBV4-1 CASSLVGLGSPLHF TGCGCCAGCAGCCTCGTGGGGTTGGGTTCACCCCTCCACTTT
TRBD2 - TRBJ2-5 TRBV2 CASSRLAGGLGETQYF TGTGCCAGCAGTAGACTAGCGGGAGGGCTCGGGGAGACCCAGTACTTC
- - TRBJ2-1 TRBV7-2 CASSKTEGDEAWSEQFF TGTGCCAGCAGCAAAACTGAGGGAGATGAGGCTTGGAGTGAGCAGTTCTTC
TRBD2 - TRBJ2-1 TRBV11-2 CASSSIAGSSYNEQFF TGTGCCAGCAGCTCCATAGCGGGTAGCTCCTACAATGAGCAGTTCTTC
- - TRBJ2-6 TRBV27 CASSRPSGANVLTF TGTGCCAGCAGTCGTCCTTCTGGGGCCAACGTCCTGACTTTC
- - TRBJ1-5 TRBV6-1 CASSDRAQPQHF TGTGCCAGCAGTGACAGGGCGCAGCCCCAGCATTTT
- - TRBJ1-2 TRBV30 CAWSAGAVGYTF TGTGCCTGGAGCGCAGGGGCAGTTGGCTACACCTTC
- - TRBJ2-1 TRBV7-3 CASSLGSYNEQFF TGTGCCAGCAGTCTCGGCTCCTACAATGAGCAGTTCTTC
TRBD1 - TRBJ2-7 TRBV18 CASSPAGGGEQYF TGTGCCAGCTCACCAGCAGGGGGCGGCGAGCAGTACTTC
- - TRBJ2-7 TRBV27 CASPKGERHSYEQYF TGTGCCAGCCCAAAGGGTGAGCGGCACTCCTACGAGCAGTACTTC
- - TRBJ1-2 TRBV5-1 CASSVDTLPGGYTF TGCGCCAGCAGCGTAGACACCCTCCCGGGGGGCTACACCTTC
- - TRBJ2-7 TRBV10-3 CAISDAMRVSYEQYF TGTGCCATCAGTGACGCCATGCGGGTCTCCTACGAGCAGTACTTC
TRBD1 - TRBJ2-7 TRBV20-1 CSASTGDGQYF TGCAGTGCTTCGACAGGGGACGGGCAGTACTTC
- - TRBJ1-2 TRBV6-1 CASSVQQNYGYTF TGTGCCAGCAGTGTACAACAGAACTATGGCTACACCTTC
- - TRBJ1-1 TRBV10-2 CASSEPVGSLNTEAFF TGCGCCAGCAGTGAGCCGGTTGGCAGTCTGAACACTGAAGCTTTCTTT
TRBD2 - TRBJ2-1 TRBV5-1 CASTLAGDSSYNEQFF TGCGCCAGCACACTAGCGGGAGACAGCTCCTACAATGAGCAGTTCTTC
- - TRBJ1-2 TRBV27 CASLGYSFGDGNYGYTF TGTGCCAGTCTCGGATACTCCTTTGGGGACGGGAACTATGGCTACACCTTC
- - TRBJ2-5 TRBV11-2 CASSLRGSYQETQYF TGTGCCAGCAGCTTAAGAGGATCGTACCAAGAGACCCAGTACTTC
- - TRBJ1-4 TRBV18 CASSPRGDNEKLFF TGTGCCAGCTCACCAAGGGGTGATAATGAAAAACTGTTTTTT
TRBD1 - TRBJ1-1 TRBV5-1 CASSPRTGPLSTEAFF TGCGCCAGCAGCCCAAGGACAGGGCCTTTGAGCACTGAAGCTTTCTTT
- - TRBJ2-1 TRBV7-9 CASSYGSIFF TGTGCCAGCAGCTATGGCTCGATCTTCTTC
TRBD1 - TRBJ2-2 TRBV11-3 CASSPDRGQKSIGELFF TGTGCCAGCAGCCCAGACAGGGGGCAGAAATCGATCGGGGAGCTGTTTTTT
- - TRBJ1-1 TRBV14 CASSQAGSGGLEAFF TGTGCCAGCAGCCAAGCAGGGAGTGGAGGCCTCGAAGCTTTCTTT
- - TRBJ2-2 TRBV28 CASSSPGTPNTGELFF TGTGCCAGCAGTTCCCCCGGGACACCGAACACCGGGGAGCTGTTTTTT
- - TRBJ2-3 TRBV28 CASFSTDTQYF TGTGCCAGCTTTAGCACAGATACGCAGTATTTT
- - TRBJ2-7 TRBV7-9 CASSLADFWPGEQYF TGTGCCAGCAGCTTAGCAGATTTTTGGCCGGGGGAGCAGTACTTC
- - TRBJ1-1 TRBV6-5 CASSYQGSHTEAFF TGTGCCAGCAGTTATCAGGGGTCGCACACTGAAGCTTTCTTT
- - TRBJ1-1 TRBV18 CASSPREVSNTEAFF TGTGCCAGCTCACCACGCGAGGTCTCGAACACTGAAGCTTTCTTT